This T cell receptor beta chain was captured by sequencing in a study of cytomegalovirus exposure and HLA in healthy donors. Study background: Drawn from HLA-typed donors, tens of millions of unique TCRs were held in an early data release. Caucasian-associated ancestry cluster membership applied to about 80% of approximately 400 genotyped donors. Study-level results: Earlier results showed most TCR beta V segments being productive about 87% or about 30% of the time.

With respect to this clone: Its antigen is unidentified.

The primer mix had 60 Vbeta and 13 Jbeta primers. TCRdb's copy holds only in-frame clones and misses some; the assay was immunoSEQ multiplex PCR. The repertoire includes about 140,000 clones, about 82% of them detected once, and around 4.5% sits in the top ten. The CDR3 runs to 11 residues. Germline CDR1 is GTSNPN and CDR2 is SVGIG (reference sequence). V was cut by 0 bases and J by 9 bases, with 6 bases left in between. Whereas donors were nominally healthy upon sampling, unrecorded immune exposures were probable. This TCR derives from a woman aged 40 to 50 in good health and CMV-seropositive. V and J are TRBV30 and TRBJ2-1; D unclear. The material sequenced was PBMCs. The CDR3 DNA sequence: TGTGCCTGGAGTGTAGGAGCTGAGCAGTTCTTC. Translating gives CAWSVGAEQFF. Looking up the rest from reference TRBV30 and TRBJ2-1 gives the full variable domain: SQTIHQWPATLVQPVGSPLSLECTVEGTSNPNLYWYRQAAGRGLQLLFYSVGIGQISSEVPQNLSASRPQDRQFILSSKKLLLSDSGFYLCAWSVGAEQFFGPGTRLTVL.